What follows is one T cell receptor (beta chain) and its context. TCRdb keeps only in-frame clones here, not all; method: immunoSEQ multiplex PCR. The table has over 350,000 clones, 70% to 90% seen once. Stated treatment: about 20 received Ad26.COV2.S at low or high dose, single or two shots; about 5 received placebo; per-sample allocation not given. Sampling took place 63 days after the first vaccine or placebo injection. These data originate in a study of Ad26.COV2.S vaccination and SARS-CoV-2 variants. The sequence was obtained from a person aged 18-60 years who received the Ad26.COV2.S COVID-19 vaccine or a placebo. The specimen comprised peripheral blood, sampled in a trial of Ad26.COV2.S vaccine versus placebo.

The CDR3 is CASSIKGTSTETQYF. The CDR3 DNA reads TGTGCCAGTAGTATAAAAGGGACTAGCACGGAGACCCAGTACTTC. This sequence joins TRBV19 and TRBJ2-5, with 9 bases that match TRBD2. CDR1 and CDR2 (germline): LNHDA, SQIVND (reference sequence). J lost 5 bases, V lost 2 bases, and 6 bases had no gene match. The CDR3 has 15 amino acids.